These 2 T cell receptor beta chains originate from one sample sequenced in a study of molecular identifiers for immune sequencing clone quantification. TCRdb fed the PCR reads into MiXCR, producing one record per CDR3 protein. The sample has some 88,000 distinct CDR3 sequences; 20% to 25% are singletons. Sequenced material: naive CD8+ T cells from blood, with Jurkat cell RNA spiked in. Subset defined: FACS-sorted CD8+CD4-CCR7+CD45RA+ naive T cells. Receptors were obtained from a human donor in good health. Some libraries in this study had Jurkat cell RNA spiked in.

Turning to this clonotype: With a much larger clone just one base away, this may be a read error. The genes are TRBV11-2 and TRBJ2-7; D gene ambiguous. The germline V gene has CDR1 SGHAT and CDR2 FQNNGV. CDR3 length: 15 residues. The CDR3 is CARSLDPEYSYEQYF. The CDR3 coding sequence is TGTGCCCGCAGCTTAGACCCCGAATACTCCTACGAGCAGTACTTC. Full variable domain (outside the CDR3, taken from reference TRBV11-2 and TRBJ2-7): EAGVAQSPRYKIIEKRQSVAFWCNPISGHATLYWYQQILGQGPKLLIQFQNNGVVDDSQLPKDRFSAERLKGVDSTLKIQPAKLEDSAVYLCARSLDPEYSYEQYFGPGTRLTVT.

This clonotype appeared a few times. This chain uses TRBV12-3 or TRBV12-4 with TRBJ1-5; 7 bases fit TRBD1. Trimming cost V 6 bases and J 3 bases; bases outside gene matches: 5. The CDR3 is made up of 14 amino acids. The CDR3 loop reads CASSLTGDNQPQHF. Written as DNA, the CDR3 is TGTGCCAGCAGCCTTACAGGGGACAATCAGCCCCAGCATTTT.